The 22 T cell receptor beta chains listed next were all sequenced from one sample in a study of graft-versus-host responses after intestinal transplantation. The antigens of these receptors remain unknown. The assay was immunoSEQ multiplex PCR, and TCRdb's table has in-frame clones only and misses some. This sample has about 82,000 clones, with 91% found just once. Here the sequenced sample was unstimulated CD4+ T cells sorted from spleen or lymph node cells, taken before intestinal transplant. These receptor sequences come from a human donor who received an intestinal transplant.

This clone was seen just once. This chain uses TRBV27 with TRBJ1-2, with 8 bases matching TRBD1. Trimming removed 5 bases from V and 5 bases from J; junction bases left unmatched: 16. In germline, CDR1 is MNHEY, CDR2 SMNVEV (reference sequence). This CDR3 is built from 17 residues. CDR3 DNA: TGTGCCAGCAGTCGCACCGGACAGGGTGCTGACTTTTATGGCTACACCTTC. Protein: CASSRTGQGADFYGYTF.

This chain links TRBV7-9 with TRBJ1-6; D ambiguous. Per the germline V gene, CDR1 is SEHNR and CDR2 is FQNEAQ (reference sequence). The V gene lost 5 bases and the J gene lost 7 bases, with 18 bases spanning the gap. This CDR3 has 16 amino acids. The CDR3 is CASSARVVAENSPLHF. CDR3 coding DNA: TGTGCCAGCAGCGCTCGGGTGGTAGCGGAGAATTCACCCCTCCACTTT. Full variable domain (rest looked up from reference TRBV7-9 and TRBJ1-6): DTGVSQNPRHKITKRGQNVTFRCDPISEHNRLYWYRQTLGQGPEFLTYFQNEAQLEKSRLLSDRFSAERPKGSFSTLEIQRTEQGDSAMYLCASSARVVAENSPLHFGNGTRLTVT.

The gene calls are TRBV5-4 and TRBJ2-3, with TRBD1 identical over 11 bases. Germline V lookup: CDR1 SGHNT, CDR2 YYREEE (reference sequence). The length of the CDR3 is 16 residues. Unmatched junction bases numbered 8, after V lost 4 bases and J lost 4 bases. The CDR3 nucleotides are TGTGCCAGCAGCCCCACGAGGGACAGGGGGGCAGATACGCAGTATTTT. Protein: CASSPTRDRGADTQYF.

This clone was seen a single time. The chain has TRBV25-1 and TRBJ2-5; 8 nucleotides match TRBD2. V was pared by 8 bases and J by 1 base, with 6 bases of the junction left unmatched. Germline-derived CDR1 and CDR2 are MGHDK and SYGVNS. This CDR3 spans 14 amino acids. CDR3 sequence: CASHGGGGQETQYF. The CDR3 DNA follows: TGTGCCAGCCACGGGGGGGGAGGCCAAGAGACCCAGTACTTC.

This CDR3 is CASSPRQGREKLFF. CDR3 DNA sequence: TGTGCCAGCAGCCCCCGACAGGGGAGGGAAAAACTGTTTTTT. This chain connects TRBV11-2 to TRBJ1-4, with 8 bases that match TRBD1. This CDR3 contains 14 residues. CDR1 and CDR2 (germline): SGHAT, FQNNGV. Trimming took 5 bases from V and 8 from J; bases not matched to a gene: 7.

The chain links TRBV27 to TRBJ1-1, with D hard to call. CDR1 is MNHEY and CDR2 is SMNVEV in the germline V gene (reference sequence). The CDR3 sequence is 11 residues long. With 6 bases removed from V and 5 bases from J, the gap between germline ends came to 7 bases. The CDR3: CASSFETEAFF. As DNA, the CDR3 is TGTGCCAGCAGCTTCGAGACTGAAGCTTTCTTT.

The chain combines TRBV19 with TRBJ1-5; TRBD1 aligns across 7 bases. This CDR3 region has 17 residues. The germline V gene encodes CDR1 LNHDA and CDR2 SQIVND (reference sequence). Germline trimming cut 5 bases from V and 2 bases from J; bases unmatched to any gene: 12. In DNA, the CDR3 is TGTGCCAGTAGTGGGTTGGCAGGGGGTGGGGGCAATCAGCCCCAGCATTTT. The encoded protein is CASSGLAGGGGNQPQHF.

V usage is TRBV5-1 and J usage is TRBJ2-1; 10 bases align to TRBD2. This CDR3 contains 16 residues. The V gene's germline CDR1 is SGHRS and CDR2 YFSETQ. The trim removed 5 bases at V and 0 bases at J, leaving 5 bases unmatched. The CDR3 bases are TGCGCCAGCAGTTCAATAGCGGGGGGCTCCTACAATGAGCAGTTCTTC. Translating it yields CASSSIAGGSYNEQFF.

This chain connects TRBV27 to TRBJ2-7; 7 nucleotides agree with TRBD1. V shed 5 bases, J shed 3 bases, and the junction held 1 base outside the gene matches. This CDR3 is built from 12 residues. CDR1 and CDR2 (germline): MNHEY, SMNVEV (reference sequence). CDR3 protein: CASSRQGYEQYF. The CDR3 DNA reads as TGTGCCAGCAGTAGACAGGGCTACGAGCAGTACTTC.

The CDR3 DNA follows: TGTGCCAGCAGCTTATCCAGGGGGTTGAACACTGAAGCTTTCTTT. Translated: CASSLSRGLNTEAFF. The rearrangement links TRBV7-2 to TRBJ1-1; 7 bases line up with TRBD1. Germline V gene data show CDR1 as SGHTA and CDR2 as FQGNSA. The length of the CDR3 is 15 residues. V trimming: 2 bases; J trimming: 0 bases; junction bases outside the gene matches: 3.

The chain links TRBV4-3 to TRBJ2-7; perhaps TRBD2 as D (5 bases). Trimming pared 3 bases from V and 1 base from J, leaving 16 bases between. Germline loops: CDR1 LGHNA, CDR2 YSLEER. This CDR3 comprises 16 residues. This CDR3 is CASSQGAAGLSYEQYF. The CDR3 bases are TGCGCCAGCAGCCAGGGCGCCGCGGGCCTTTCCTACGAGCAGTACTTC.

As regards this clone: The junction departs from the called germline gene at one end, perhaps through a read error. The CDR3 DNA is TGCGCCAGCAGGTCACCGGGACAGGCATCATCCGGCGAGCTGTTTTTT. Translation gives CASRSPGQASSGELFF. The chain carries TRBV5-1 and TRBJ2-2; 8 nucleotides line up with TRBD1. Per germline, CDR1 SGHRS and CDR2 YFSETQ. CDR3 length: 16 residues.

The V and J genes are TRBV7-9 and TRBJ1-2, with TRBD1 matching over 8 bases. The CDR3 is made up of 15 amino acids. The V gene's germline CDR1 is SEHNR and CDR2 FQNEAQ (reference sequence). J gave up 0 bases and V 2 bases, and 2 bases lay outside the gene matches. CDR3 sequence (DNA): TGTGCCAGCAGCTTACAGGGGGCCGCTAACTATGGCTACACCTTC. This sequence encodes CASSLQGAANYGYTF.

The rearrangement uses TRBV11-2 and TRBJ1-5, with TRBD1 as a possible D gene (6 bases). Germline CDR1 SGHAT, CDR2 FQNNGV. V was cut by 8 bases and J by 3 bases, with 11 bases left in between. CDR3 length: 13 amino acids. DNA of the CDR3: TGTGCCAGCGGGGGGGGGCCCAATCAGCCCCAGCATTTT. It encodes CASGGGPNQPQHF.

The chain links TRBV7-9 to TRBJ1-1, with 8 bases fitting TRBD1. The V and J ends lost 5 bases and 4 bases, in that order; junction bases with no gene match: 6. The CDR3 length is 14 residues. Germline V CDR1 and CDR2: SEHNR, FQNEAQ (reference sequence). CDR3 in DNA: TGTGCCAGCAGCCCCAGGGGGCGCGGCACTGAAGCTTTCTTT. Its translation is CASSPRGRGTEAFF.

The chain employs TRBV5-1 and TRBJ1-1; 7 bases match TRBD1. Germline-derived CDR1 and CDR2 are SGHRS and YFSETQ. V trimming: 4 bases; J trimming: 2 bases; junction bases outside the gene matches: 8. CDR3 size: 15 residues. The DNA for the CDR3 is TGCGCCAGCAGCCTCGGGACAGCTCTTAACACTGAAGCTTTCTTT. Its translation is CASSLGTALNTEAFF.

This clone was seen a single time. The V gene is TRBV4-3, the J gene TRBJ1-2; D gene unclear. CDR3 size: 16 residues. With 0 bases removed from V and 0 bases from J, the gap between germline ends came to 11 bases. Per germline, CDR1 LGHNA and CDR2 YSLEER. This chain's CDR3 is CASSQEPRIANYGYTF. CDR3 DNA: TGCGCCAGCAGCCAAGAACCGAGGATAGCTAACTATGGCTACACCTTC.

V is TRBV19 and J is TRBJ1-5; TRBD1 matches at 11 bases. CDR3 size: 15 residues. Germline V gene sequence: CDR1 LNHDA, CDR2 SQIVND (reference sequence). V was pared by 3 bases and J by 7 bases, with 5 bases of the junction left unmatched. CDR3 sequence reads: CASSMGQGEGQPQHF. CDR3 coding DNA: TGTGCCAGTAGTATGGGACAGGGGGAAGGGCAGCCCCAGCATTTT. Combining the CDR3 with reference TRBV19 and TRBJ1-5 gives the whole variable domain DGGITQSPKYLFRKEGQNVTLSCEQNLNHDAMYWYRQDPGQGLRLIYYSQIVNDFQKGDIAEGYSVSREKKESFPLTVTSAQKNPTAFYLCASSMGQGEGQPQHFGDGTRLSIL.

This chain connects TRBV12-5 to TRBJ2-7, with D unresolved. This CDR3 comprises 12 residues. The germline CDR1 and CDR2 sequences are LGHNT and FRNRAP. V lost 1 base to trimming and J lost 7 bases, with 8 bases between them. The CDR3 coding sequence is TGTGCTAGTGGTTTGGCGTCCTTTGAGCAGTACTTC. Translating it yields CASGLASFEQYF.

This clone was recorded only once. The chain joins TRBV7-2 to TRBJ2-2, with D perhaps matching TRBD1 (5 bases). V was shortened by 3 bases and J by 0 bases, with 8 bases between the two germline ends. This CDR3 is built from 15 residues. Germline V gene sequence: CDR1 SGHTA, CDR2 FQGNSA. CDR3 sequence reads: CASSFKGPNTGELFF. In DNA form, the CDR3 reads TGTGCCAGCAGCTTTAAGGGGCCGAACACCGGGGAGCTGTTTTTT.

This clone was seen a few times. The chain's CDR3 is CASSYLGASPLHF. As DNA, the CDR3 is TGTGCCAGCAGTTACCTAGGAGCTTCACCCCTCCACTTT. The chain carries TRBV6-5 and TRBJ1-6, with D uncertain. This CDR3 comprises 13 residues. The germline V and J ends were trimmed by 2 bases and 9 bases, with 8 bases remaining between them. Germline-derived CDR1 and CDR2 are MNHEY and SVGAGI.

Worth noting for this clone: One end of the junction varies from germline; a read error may be responsible. Additional DNA sequences in this sample encode the identical CDR3. V is TRBV29-1 and J is TRBJ1-2; D is unresolved. This CDR3 contains 15 residues. CDR1 and CDR2 from the germline V gene are SQVTM and ANQGSEA. The CDR3 region has the DNA TGCAGCGTCGAAGAGCCGCGACTATCTCACTATGGCTACACCTTC. Protein sequence: CSVEEPRLSHYGYTF.